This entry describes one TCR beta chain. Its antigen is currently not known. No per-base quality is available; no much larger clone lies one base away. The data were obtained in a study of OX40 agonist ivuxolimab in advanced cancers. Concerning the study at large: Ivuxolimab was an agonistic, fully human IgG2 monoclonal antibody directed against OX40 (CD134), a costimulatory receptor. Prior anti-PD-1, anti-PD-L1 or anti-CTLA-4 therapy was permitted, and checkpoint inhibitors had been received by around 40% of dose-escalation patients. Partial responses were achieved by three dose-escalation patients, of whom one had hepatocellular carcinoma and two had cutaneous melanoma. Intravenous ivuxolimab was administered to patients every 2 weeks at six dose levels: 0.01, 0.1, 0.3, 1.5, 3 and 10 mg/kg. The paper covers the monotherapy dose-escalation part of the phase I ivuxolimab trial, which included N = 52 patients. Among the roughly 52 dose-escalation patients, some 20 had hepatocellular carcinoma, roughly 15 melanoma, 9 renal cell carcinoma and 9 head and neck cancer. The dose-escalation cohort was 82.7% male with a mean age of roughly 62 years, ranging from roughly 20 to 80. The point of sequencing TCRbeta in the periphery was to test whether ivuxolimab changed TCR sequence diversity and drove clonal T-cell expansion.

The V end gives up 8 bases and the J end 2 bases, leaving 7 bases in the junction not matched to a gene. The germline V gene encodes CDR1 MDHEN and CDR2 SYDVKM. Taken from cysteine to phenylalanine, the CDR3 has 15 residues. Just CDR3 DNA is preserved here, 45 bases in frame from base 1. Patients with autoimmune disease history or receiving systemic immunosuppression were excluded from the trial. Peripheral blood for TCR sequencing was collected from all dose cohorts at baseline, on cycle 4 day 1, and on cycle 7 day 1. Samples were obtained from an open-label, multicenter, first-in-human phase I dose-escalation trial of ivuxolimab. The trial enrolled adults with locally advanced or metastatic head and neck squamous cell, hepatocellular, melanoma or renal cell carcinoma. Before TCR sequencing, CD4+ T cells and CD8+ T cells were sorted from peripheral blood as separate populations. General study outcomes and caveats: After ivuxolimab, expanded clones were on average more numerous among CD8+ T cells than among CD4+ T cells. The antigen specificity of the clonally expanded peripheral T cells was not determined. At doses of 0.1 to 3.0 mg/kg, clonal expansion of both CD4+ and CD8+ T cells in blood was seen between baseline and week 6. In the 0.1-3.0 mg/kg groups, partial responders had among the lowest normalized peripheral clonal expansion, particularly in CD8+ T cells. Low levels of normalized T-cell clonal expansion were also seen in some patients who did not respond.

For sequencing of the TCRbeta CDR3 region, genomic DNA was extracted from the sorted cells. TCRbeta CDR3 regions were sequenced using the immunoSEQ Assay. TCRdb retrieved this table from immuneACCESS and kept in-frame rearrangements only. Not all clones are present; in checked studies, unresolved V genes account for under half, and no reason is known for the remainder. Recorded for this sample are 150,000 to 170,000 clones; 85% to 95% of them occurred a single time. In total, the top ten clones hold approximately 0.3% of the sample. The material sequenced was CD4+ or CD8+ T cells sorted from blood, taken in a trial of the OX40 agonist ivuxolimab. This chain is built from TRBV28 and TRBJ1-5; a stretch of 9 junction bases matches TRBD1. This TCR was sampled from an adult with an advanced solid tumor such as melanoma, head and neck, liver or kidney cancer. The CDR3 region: CASASTGGGNQPQHF. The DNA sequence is TGTGCCAGCGCATCGACAGGGGGGGGCAATCAGCCCCAGCATTTT.